The rows below give T cell receptor beta chains drawn from one sample of a study of cytomegalovirus exposure and HLA in healthy donors. Profiling relied on immunoSEQ multiplex PCR, and the TCRdb table lists in-frame clones only, not all of them. The data show 150,000 to 200,000 clones, over 70% seen once. The sequencing input was PBMCs. These receptors were taken from a man aged 30 to 39 in good health and CMV-seropositive. Each CDR3 is given with its conserved first and last residue. A D gene is named only where the DNA matches it firmly. A clone size is listed for some rows: how often the clone was seen (once, few, many), or a class if it is expanded.

v_call	cdr3_length	d_call	clone_size	j_call	cdr3_aa	cdr3_nt
TRBV6-5	14	-	-	TRBJ2-1	CASSLVSGRREQFF	TGTGCCAGCAGTTTGGTGAGCGGGCGGCGTGAGCAGTTCTTC
TRBV6-5	13	-	few	TRBJ2-7	CASSYLTVYEQYF	TGTGCCAGCAGTTACTTGACAGTCTACGAGCAGTACTTC
TRBV19	19	TRBD1	-	TRBJ2-4	CASSIFRTGGSGAKNIQYF	TGTGCCAGTAGTATCTTTCGGACAGGGGGCTCCGGGGCCAAAAACATTCAGTACTTC
TRBV7-6	16	TRBD2	-	TRBJ2-1	CASSSPTSGTYNEQFF	TGTGCCAGCAGCTCACCGACTAGCGGGACCTACAATGAGCAGTTCTTC
TRBV11-2	17	-	-	TRBJ1-4	CASTPYLGAATDEKLFF	TGTGCCAGCACCCCTTATTTGGGGGCAGCGACTGATGAAAAACTGTTTTTT
TRBV4-1	17	-	-	TRBJ1-5	CASSHRTMGASNQPQHF	TGCGCCAGCAGCCATAGAACGATGGGGGCTAGCAATCAGCCCCAGCATTTT
TRBV6-5	14	TRBD1	-	TRBJ2-7	CASSYGQGSYEQYF	TGTGCCAGCAGTTACGGACAGGGATCCTACGAGCAGTACTTC
TRBV19	14	TRBD1	-	TRBJ2-5	CASRSPGGAETQYF	TGTGCCAGTAGGTCTCCAGGGGGCGCAGAGACCCAGTACTTC
TRBV7-6	21	-	-	TRBJ2-1	CASSLSPVLVKEGEGYNEQFF	TGTGCCAGCAGCCTTAGCCCCGTCCTGGTCAAGGAGGGGGAGGGATACAATGAGCAGTTCTTC
TRBV18	20	TRBD2	-	TRBJ2-3	CASSPGGLAGKLSITDTQYF	TGTGCCAGCTCACCGGGAGGACTAGCGGGAAAATTGTCGATCACAGATACGCAGTATTTT
TRBV28	15	-	-	TRBJ1-5	CASSFLGEGGQPQHF	TGTGCCAGCAGTTTTTTGGGTGAAGGCGGTCAGCCCCAGCATTTT
TRBV7-2	12	-	-	TRBJ1-1	CASSSVNTEAFF	TGTGCCAGCAGCTCCGTGAACACTGAAGCTTTCTTT
TRBV27	16	TRBD1	-	TRBJ2-2	CASSRGQGGPSGELFF	TGTGCCAGCAGCAGAGGACAGGGAGGTCCGTCCGGGGAGCTGTTTTTT
TRBV13	13	-	-	TRBJ1-4	CASSLVGAEKLFF	TGTGCCAGCAGCTTAGTGGGGGCCGAAAAACTGTTTTTT
TRBV4-1	15	TRBD1	-	TRBJ1-4	CASSQVGQSNEKLFF	TGCGCCAGCAGCCAAGTGGGACAGAGTAATGAAAAACTGTTTTTT
TRBV7-9	12	-	-	TRBJ1-1	CASSFEGPEAFF	TGTGCCAGCAGCTTCGAGGGCCCTGAAGCTTTCTTT